The present TCR beta chain was sequenced within a study of T cell changes during pregnancy in multiple sclerosis. Profiling relied on immunoSEQ multiplex PCR, and the TCRdb table lists in-frame clones only, not all of them. This table holds 50,000 or so clones, roughly 94% found once. V was cut by 0 bases and J by 3 bases, with 9 bases left in between. This CDR3 is 14 amino acids long. CDR1 and CDR2 (germline): SGHNT, YYREEE (reference sequence). This chain joins TRBV5-4 and TRBJ1-1; D is possibly TRBD1 (6 bases). This material consisted of CD8+ T cells from peripheral blood mononuclear cells, taken in the first trimester of pregnancy. This receptor was obtained from a female donor with multiple sclerosis, enrolled in a pregnancy study. CDR3 sequence (DNA): TGTGCCAGCAGCTTGGTGCGGGGGCACACTGAAGCTTTCTTT. It encodes CASSLVRGHTEAFF.